This TCR beta chain was captured in a study of T-cell reconstitution after alpha-beta-depleted transplantation in children. In germline, CDR1 is SQVTM, CDR2 ANQGSEA. The CDR3 length is 12 residues. V was trimmed by 4 bases and J by 4 bases, leaving 7 bases between them. Preparation of the TCRbeta library involved a method that used unique molecular identifiers. TCRdb called the PCR reads again in MiXCR, with one record for every CDR3 protein. The sample consists of approximately 500,000 distinct CDR3 sequences, 25% to 30% of them appearing once. The chain employs TRBV29-1 and TRBJ2-2; tentatively, D is TRBD1 (5 bases). The sequences come from PBMCs, collected before TCRalphabeta/CD19-depleted stem cell transplant. The clonotype was recovered from a boy younger than two with Wiskott-Aldrich syndrome, due to receive a stem cell transplant. CDR3 nucleotides: TGCAGCGTTGGGGGCGGCACCGGGGAGCTGTTTTTT. It translates to CSVGGGTGELFF.